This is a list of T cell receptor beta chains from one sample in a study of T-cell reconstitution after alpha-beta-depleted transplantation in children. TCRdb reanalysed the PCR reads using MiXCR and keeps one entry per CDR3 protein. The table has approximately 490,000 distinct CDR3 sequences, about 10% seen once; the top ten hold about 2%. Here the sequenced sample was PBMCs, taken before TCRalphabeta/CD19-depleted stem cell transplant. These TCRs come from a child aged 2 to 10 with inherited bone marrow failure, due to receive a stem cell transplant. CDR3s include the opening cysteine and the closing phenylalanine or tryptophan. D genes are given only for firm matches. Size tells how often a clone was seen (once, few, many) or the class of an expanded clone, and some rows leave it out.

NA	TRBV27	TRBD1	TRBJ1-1	TGTGCCAGCAGTTCCGGGACAGCGGGGAGGTTCACTGAAGCTTTCTTT	CASSSGTAGRFTEAFF
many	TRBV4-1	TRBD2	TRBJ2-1	TGCGCCAGCAGCCAAGTTTACCTAGCGGGGGTCGGTAAAAGGGGTGAGCAGTTCTTC	CASSQVYLAGVGKRGEQFF
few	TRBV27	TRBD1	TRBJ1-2	TGTGCCAGCAGCTCCAGTTCCGGGGACAGGGTGAGAGGCTACACCTTC	CASSSSSGDRVRGYTF
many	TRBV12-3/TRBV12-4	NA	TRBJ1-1	TGTGCCAGCAGACCCGCCCAGGGTCCTGAAGCTTTCTTT	CASRPAQGPEAFF
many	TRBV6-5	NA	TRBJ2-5	TGTGCCAGCAGTTACTCGAAGGGGTCGGGGGAGACCCAGTACTTC	CASSYSKGSGETQYF
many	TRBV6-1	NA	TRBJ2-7	TGTGCCAGCAGACAAGACTTCAGCTCCTACGAGCAGTACTTC	CASRQDFSSYEQYF
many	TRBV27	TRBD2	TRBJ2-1	TGTGCCAGCAGTTTTGGACTAGCGGGGGACAATGAGCAGTTCTTC	CASSFGLAGDNEQFF
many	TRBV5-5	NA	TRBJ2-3	TGTGCCAGCAGCTTGGCATTGCGCACAGATACGCAGTATTTT	CASSLALRTDTQYF
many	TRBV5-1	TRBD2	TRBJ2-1	TGCGCCAGCAGCTTGGGTCCTAGCGGTTACAATGAGCAGTTCTTC	CASSLGPSGYNEQFF
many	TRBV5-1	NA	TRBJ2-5	TGCGCCAGCAGCGGGCAGGGGCTCCAAGAGACCCAGTACTTC	CASSGQGLQETQYF
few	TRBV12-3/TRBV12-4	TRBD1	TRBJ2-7	TGTGCCAGCACCAGGACAGGGAGGTCAATTGGGGAGCAGTACTTC	CASTRTGRSIGEQYF
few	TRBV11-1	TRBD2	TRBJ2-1	TGTGCCAGCAGCCCTTATAGAGGGACTAGCGGGAGTCGGTCCTACAATGAGCAGTTCTTC	CASSPYRGTSGSRSYNEQFF
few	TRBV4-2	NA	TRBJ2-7	TGTGCCAGCCACCGGGACTCGTCCTACGAGCAGTACTTC	CASHRDSSYEQYF
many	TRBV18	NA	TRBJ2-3	TGTGCCAGCTCATTGGAGGTAGCGGACTACACAGATACGCAGTATTTT	CASSLEVADYTDTQYF
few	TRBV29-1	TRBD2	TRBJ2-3	TGCAGCGTTGAAGGAGCGGGACCTAGCACAGATACGCAGTATTTT	CSVEGAGPSTDTQYF
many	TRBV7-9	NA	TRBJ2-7	TGTGCCAGCAGCTTAGCAGTCCGGGGGGCCCACGAGCAGTACTTC	CASSLAVRGAHEQYF
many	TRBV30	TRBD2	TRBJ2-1	TGTGCCTGGAGTGTATTTCACCCGCTAGCGGGATCCCCCAATGAGCAGTTCTTC	CAWSVFHPLAGSPNEQFF
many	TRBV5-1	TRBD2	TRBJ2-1	TGCGCCAGCAGCTTCGGAGGACTAGCCGGTGAGCAGTTCTTC	CASSFGGLAGEQFF
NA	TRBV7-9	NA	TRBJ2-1	TGTGCCAGCAGCTTAGCGGGTTGGGATAAGCAGTTCTTC	CASSLAGWDKQFF
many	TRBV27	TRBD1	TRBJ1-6	TGTGCCAGCAGTTGGGACAGCGCCCTAGGTTCACCCCTCCACTTT	CASSWDSALGSPLHF
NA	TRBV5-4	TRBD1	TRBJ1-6	TGTGCCAGCAGCTTGCATGAGGGGGCGCGGTCACCCCTCCACTTT	CASSLHEGARSPLHF
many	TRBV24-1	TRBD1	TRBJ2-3	TGTGCCACCAGTGATTGGACAGGGAGCAGCACAGATACGCAGTATTTT	CATSDWTGSSTDTQYF
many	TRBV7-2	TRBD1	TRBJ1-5	TGTGCCAGCAGCACCTCCGGGACAGAGAATCAGCCCCAGCATTTT	CASSTSGTENQPQHF
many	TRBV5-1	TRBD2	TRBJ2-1	TGCGCCAGCAGCTTGACTAGCGGGGGAGAGTTACGGTTCTTC	CASSLTSGGELRFF
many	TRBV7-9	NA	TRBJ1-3	TGTGCCAGCAGCTCCCCCCAGGGGAACACCATATATTTT	CASSSPQGNTIYF
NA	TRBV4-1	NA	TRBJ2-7	TGCGCCAGCAGCCAATTGGCAGACTCCTACGAGCAGTACTTC	CASSQLADSYEQYF
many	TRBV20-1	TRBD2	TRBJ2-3	TGCAGTGCGCAAGGACTAGCGGGAGGGATGGTAGATACGCAGTATTTT	CSAQGLAGGMVDTQYF
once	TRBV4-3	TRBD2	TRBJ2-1	TGCGCCAGCAGCCAAGATCTGGCAGGACTAGCGGGTCCTCGTGAGCAGTTCTTC	CASSQDLAGLAGPREQFF
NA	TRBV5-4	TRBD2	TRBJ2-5	TGTGCCAGCAGGTCCGGGACTAGCATGGAGACCCAGTACTTC	CASRSGTSMETQYF
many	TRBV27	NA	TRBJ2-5	TGTGCCAGCAGTTTATCACAGGGGGGGGAGACCCAGTACTTC	CASSLSQGGETQYF
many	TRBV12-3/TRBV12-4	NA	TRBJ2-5	TGTGCCAGCAGCTTTAGCGGTGGGGACCAAGAGACCCAGTACTTC	CASSFSGGDQETQYF
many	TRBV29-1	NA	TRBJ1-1	TGCACCTCGGGACATTCGAACGCTGAAGCTTTCTTT	CTSGHSNAEAFF
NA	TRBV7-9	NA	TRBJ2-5	TGTGCCAGCAGCCGGACCCCCCCGGAGTCGGAAGAGACCCAGTACTTC	CASSRTPPESEETQYF
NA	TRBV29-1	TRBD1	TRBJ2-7	TGCAGCGTTGAATACCGGGACAGGGGGACCTACGAGCAGTACTTC	CSVEYRDRGTYEQYF
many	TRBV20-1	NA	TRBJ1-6	TGCAGTGCTAGCAATAACTTTAGACGGAACAATTCACCCCTCCACTTT	CSASNNFRRNNSPLHF
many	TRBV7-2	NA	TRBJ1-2	TGTGCCAGCAGCTTAGATCTGGGGCCCTATGGCTACACCTTC	CASSLDLGPYGYTF
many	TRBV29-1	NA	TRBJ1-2	TGCAGCGTTGGAGTGGAAAACTATGGCTACACCTTC	CSVGVENYGYTF
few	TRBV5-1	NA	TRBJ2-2	TGCGCCAGCAGCTTGTTCTTCGCGAGAGGGGAGCTGTTTTTT	CASSLFFARGELFF
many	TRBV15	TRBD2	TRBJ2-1	TGTGCCACCAGCAGAGAGAATATATTTACTAGCGTTAGCTCCTACAATGAGCAGTTCTTC	CATSRENIFTSVSSYNEQFF
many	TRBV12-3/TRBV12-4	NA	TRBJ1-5	TGTGCCAGCAGTTCCACGGGTCAGCCCCAGCATTTT	CASSSTGQPQHF
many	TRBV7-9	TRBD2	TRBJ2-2	TGTGCCAGCAGCTCCTCTAGCGGGAGGCCCGGGGAGCTGTTTTTT	CASSSSSGRPGELFF
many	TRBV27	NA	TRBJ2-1	TGTGCCAGCAGTTTATTGGGTCTAGGGGGAGGTGAGCAGTTCTTC	CASSLLGLGGGEQFF
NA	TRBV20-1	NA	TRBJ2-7	TGCAGTGCTAGGCGGGGGCTCGACGCCTACGAGCAGTACTTC	CSARRGLDAYEQYF
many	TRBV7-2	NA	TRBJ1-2	TGTGCCAGCAGCCAAGTGGGGGTTGGCTACACCTTC	CASSQVGVGYTF
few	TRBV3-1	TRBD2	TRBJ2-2	TGTGCCAGCAGCTTCCGACTAGCGGGCAACACCGGGGAGCTGTTTTTT	CASSFRLAGNTGELFF
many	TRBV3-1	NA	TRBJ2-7	TGTGCCAGCAGCCAACAAACTGAAGGCGAGCAGTACTTC	CASSQQTEGEQYF
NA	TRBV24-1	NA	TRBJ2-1	TGTGCCACCAGTGGAGTACACGATGAGCAGTTCTTC	CATSGVHDEQFF
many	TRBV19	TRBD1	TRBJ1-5	TGTGCCAGCAAGCCCGGGACAGGAGGGAGGCAGCCCCAGCATTTT	CASKPGTGGRQPQHF